This T cell receptor (beta chain) was profiled in a study of blood T cell repertoires in COVID-19. The data were produced by immunoSEQ multiplex PCR, yet TCRdb's version contains in-frame clones alone and is incomplete. The table has 150,000 to 200,000 clones, 82% seen once. J gave up 4 bases and V 1 base, and 10 bases lay outside the gene matches. CDR3 length: 17 residues. In germline, CDR1 is MNHEY, CDR2 SMNVEV (reference sequence). The source of this sequence is a man aged 45-65 years who had recovered from COVID-19. The genes are TRBV27 and TRBJ1-2, with 9 bases lining up with TRBD1. Sequencing was carried out using PBMCs or T cells enriched from blood (not recorded which). CDR3 bases: TGTGCCAGCAGTTTATTAGTGCGACAGGGGGGCCTCTATGGCTACACCTTC. This translates into CASSLLVRQGGLYGYTF.